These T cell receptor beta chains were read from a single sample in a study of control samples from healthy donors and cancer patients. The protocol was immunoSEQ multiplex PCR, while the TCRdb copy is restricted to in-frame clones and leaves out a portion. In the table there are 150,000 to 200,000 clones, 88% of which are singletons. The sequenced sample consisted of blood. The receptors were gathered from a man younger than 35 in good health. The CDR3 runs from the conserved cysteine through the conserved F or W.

CDR3: CASSPGSNQPQHF
V: TRBV7-2
length: 13

CDR3: CASSYSNYDSNTEAFF
V: TRBV6-2/TRBV6-3
length: 16

CDR3: CASSVGGAGQTQYF
V: TRBV2
length: 14

CDR3: CATSVNGNEQFF
V: TRBV24-1
length: 12

CDR3: CASSGFRGRPNTEAFF
V: TRBV2
length: 16

CDR3: CASSIILRRAGGHEAFF
V: TRBV19
length: 17

CDR3: CASNVRAGNQPQHF
V: TRBV19
length: 14

CDR3: CASSKGTTASGNTIYF
V: TRBV4-3
length: 16

CDR3: CASSSLPQETQYF
V: TRBV7-3
length: 13

CDR3: CASSDSATDTQYF
V: TRBV6-4
length: 13

CDR3: CASSLSGVEPEAFF
V: TRBV7-8
length: 14

CDR3: CASSFEGGYGYTF
V: TRBV12-3/TRBV12-4
length: 13

CDR3: CASSPQSESSYEQYF
V: TRBV18
length: 15

CDR3: CASSPRDSYEQYF
V: TRBV4-2
length: 13

CDR3: CASSSRTSSGNTIYF
V: TRBV18
length: 15

CDR3: CASSWGASYEQYF
V: TRBV11-2
length: 13

CDR3: CASSLAQGFGTEAFF
V: TRBV5-4
length: 15

CDR3: CASSLAGSNYGYTF
V: TRBV7-9
length: 14

CDR3: CASSAQGGTDTQYF
V: TRBV7-3
length: 14

CDR3: CASSEAWPAASYEQYF
V: TRBV2
length: 16

CDR3: CAWRVAGRDTGELFF
V: TRBV30
length: 15

CDR3: CASTLGSLNSPLHF
V: TRBV4-2
length: 14

CDR3: CASSQVTSGSTDTQYF
V: TRBV14
length: 16

CDR3: CASTCGGGIFGYTF
V: TRBV21-1
length: 14

CDR3: CASSIGQGRGYTF
V: TRBV19
length: 13

CDR3: CASSPETGGNGNTIYF
V: TRBV7-6
length: 16

CDR3: CAISDTGTSGTLAKNIQYF
V: TRBV10-3
length: 19

CDR3: CASSPGAAQETQYF
V: TRBV19
length: 14

CDR3: CASSVKGSYGYTF
V: TRBV19
length: 13

CDR3: CASSFRTGPIGYTF
V: TRBV6-2/TRBV6-3
length: 14

CDR3: CASSIVAQGSAEAFF
V: TRBV19
length: 15

CDR3: CASRWDRDNSPLHF
V: TRBV19
length: 14

CDR3: CASSPRLGNTEAFF
V: TRBV4-1
length: 14

CDR3: CASSGRGDTEAFF
V: TRBV5-1
length: 13

CDR3: CASSGSGGEDTQYF
V: TRBV9
length: 14

CDR3: CASSLDQRMGTEAFF
V: TRBV11-2
length: 15

CDR3: CASSGGRRGAQFF
V: TRBV5-1
length: 13

CDR3: CASSELAGIPIGNEQFF
V: TRBV6-1
length: 17

CDR3: CASSGLAGGNYEQYF
V: TRBV4-1
length: 15

CDR3: CASSSDSPRQYF
V: TRBV5-4
length: 12

CDR3: CASSLEGGAHGANVLTF
V: TRBV11-2
length: 17

CDR3: CATHMNTEAFF
V: TRBV6-5
length: 11

CDR3: CASRDPGLTNEKLFF
V: TRBV2
length: 15

CDR3: CASSKQGADTEAFF
V: TRBV5-1
length: 14

CDR3: CASSRPPAGSSSYEQYF
V: TRBV19
length: 17

CDR3: CASSLMATNEKLFF
V: TRBV5-4
length: 14

CDR3: CATSGWLGANVLTF
V: TRBV15
length: 14

CDR3: CASHPQGDIQYF
V: TRBV3-1/TRBV3-2
length: 12

CDR3: CASSFGPNNEQYF
V: TRBV12-3/TRBV12-4
length: 13

CDR3: CASSQARRGYEQYF
V: TRBV4-2
length: 14

CDR3: CASSDLLINSPLHF
V: TRBV6-1
length: 14

CDR3: CASSFTDSYNSPLHF
V: TRBV28
length: 15

CDR3: CASSQERLGGVEAFF
V: TRBV4-2
length: 15

CDR3: CASSYSRQANTEAFF
V: TRBV6-5
length: 15